The 21 T cell receptor beta chains reported below all come from one sample, sequenced in a study of T cell clonality in common variable immunodeficiency (dated by TCRdb to about 2015). Beyond this particular receptor, the publication reports: CVID TCRbeta sequences were reported to have fewer deletions and N-nucleotide insertions and to lack highly modified clones with 13 or more V deletions.

To prepare the library, the immunoSEQ multiplex PCR assay was applied. Held by TCRdb, this immuneACCESS table contains in-frame sequences only and omits some clones. Under half of the omission traces to an unresolved V gene where checked; the cause of the rest is unknown. There are fewer than 30,000 clones in this sample, and none of them is a singleton. The ten biggest clones cover 3% to 5% of the sample. Their target antigens are unknown. Input material: peripheral blood mononuclear cells. All receptors come from a human donor with common variable immunodeficiency.

This clone was seen more than once but under ten times. Read sequence stops 3 residues before the CDR3 end, and the germline J gene provides the missing end. J is TRBJ2-3 and V is TRBV30, with TRBD1 matching over 8 bases. The CDR3 runs 15 residues. Germline assignment: CDR1 GTSNPN and CDR2 SVGIG (reference sequence). V lost 3 bases and J lost 5; bases outside the gene matches: 10. CDR3 sequence: CAWSQGARRLDTQYF. Partial CDR3 DNA: TGTGCCTGGAGCCAGGGGGCTCGTCGCTTAGATACG.

This clone was detected only a few times. The read ends 3 residues before the CDR3 terminus; that terminus is restored from the germline J gene. The chain links TRBV30 to TRBJ2-3, with 9 positions matching TRBD2. Per the germline V gene, CDR1 is GTSNPN and CDR2 is SVGIG (reference sequence). The CDR3 consists of 14 residues. Trimming cost V 5 bases and J 4 bases; bases outside gene matches: 7. The CDR3 protein is CAWSSGTRADTQYF. CDR3 DNA, as far as it was read: TGTGCCTGGTCTAGCGGGACCAGGGCAGATACG.

Remarks on this clone: The read stops 3 residues short of the end of the CDR3; the missing end is completed from the germline J gene. The chain couples TRBV29-1 to TRBJ2-7, with D perhaps TRBD2 (5 bases). Between the trimmed V and J ends, which lost 4 bases and 2 bases, there was a span of 15 bases. Germline-derived CDR1 and CDR2 are SQVTM and ANQGSEA. The CDR3 covers 14 residues. The DNA read from the CDR3 is TGCAGCGTTGGATGGAGCGGAGGCACCTACGAG. This translates into CSVGWSGGTYE. The CDR3, in full, reads CSVGWSGGTYEQYF.

A remark on this clone: The read ends 3 residues early relative to the CDR3; the germline J gene fills the gap. The chain is built from TRBV5-1 and TRBJ2-1; TRBD2 agrees at 9 bases. CDR1 is SGHRS, CDR2 YFSETQ, per germline. The CDR3 contains 14 residues. With V trimmed by 0 bases and J by 7 bases, 2 bases remained unmatched. CDR3 amino acids: CASSLGLAGNEQFF. The covered CDR3 bases are TGCGCCAGCAGCTTGGGTCTAGCGGGAAATGAG.

Notes on this clone: The read ends 3 residues early relative to the CDR3; the germline J gene fills the gap. The rearrangement links TRBV30 to TRBJ1-6, with TRBD1 as a possible D gene (5 bases). The V end was cut by 5 bases, the J end by 8 bases, with 13 bases between. Germline values: CDR1 GTSNPN, CDR2 SVGIG (reference sequence). The CDR3 has 13 residues. CDR3 DNA (partial): TGTGCCTGGTGTCAAGCAGGGTATTCACCC. This translates into CAWCQAGYSP. The entire CDR3 sequence reads CAWCQAGYSPLHF.

This clone was picked up a small number of times. The read comes to an end 3 residues before the CDR3 does, leaving the germline J gene to fill in the end. This chain links TRBV18 with TRBJ1-2; 8 bases agree with TRBD1. With V trimmed by 5 bases and J by 6 bases, 11 bases remained unmatched. In germline, CDR1 is KGHSH, CDR2 LQKENI. The length of the CDR3 is 15 residues. The CDR3 loop reads CASSTGTGLRNGYTF. The DNA read from the CDR3 is TGTGCCAGCTCAACCGGGACAGGTCTTCGTAATGGC.

Ten or more counts support this clone. Coverage ceases 3 residues before the CDR3 finishes, and the germline J gene fills in the end. The genes are TRBV7-8 and TRBJ2-3; 7 bases fit TRBD1. Germline V gene sequence: CDR1 SGHVS, CDR2 FQNEAQ. J lost 0 bases, V lost 6 bases, and 0 bases had no gene match. The CDR3 contains 13 residues. The DNA read from the CDR3 is TGTGCCAGCAGGACAGGGAGCACAGATACG. Amino acid sequence: CASRTGSTDT. The full CDR3 reads CASRTGSTDTQYF. The full variable domain, in which reference TRBV7-8 and TRBJ2-3 provide the parts outside the CDR3, is GAGVSQSPRYKVAKRGQDVALRCDPISGHVSLFWYQQALGQGPEFLTYFQNEAQLDKSGLPSDRFFAERPEGSVSTLKIQRTQQEDSAVYLCASRTGSTDTQYFGPGTRLTVL.

About this clone itself: The sequenced fragment ends 3 residues before the CDR3 boundary, so the rest is inferred from the germline J gene. V usage is TRBV7-6 and J usage is TRBJ1-1, with D unclear. CDR1 is SGHVS and CDR2 is FNYEAQ in the germline V gene. This CDR3 is 14 amino acids long. Between the trimmed V and J ends, which lost 1 base and 3 bases, there was a span of 9 bases. CDR3 residues: CASSLGGFDTEAFF. The DNA read from the CDR3 is TGTGCCAGCAGCTTAGGAGGGTTCGACACTGAA.

This clone showed up just a few times. CDR3 region: CASSTHRGRQEGYTF. CDR3 DNA, as far as it was read: TGTGCCAGCAGTACCCACAGGGGGCGCCAAGAAGGC. The chain joins TRBV2 to TRBJ1-2, with 9 bases fitting TRBD1. From the germline J gene comes the end of the CDR3, since the read stops 3 residues before it. The CDR3 is made up of 15 amino acids. Germline lookup yields CDR1 SNHLY and CDR2 FYNNEI. Based on the CDR3 plus reference TRBV2 and TRBJ1-2, the full variable domain is EPEVTQTPSHQVTQMGQEVILRCVPISNHLYFYWYRQILGQKVEFLVSFYNNEISEKSEIFDDQFSVERPDGSNFTLKIRSTKLEDSAMYFCASSTHRGRQEGYTFGSGTRLTVV.

This clone was detected a few times. The read finishes 3 residues shy of the CDR3 end, and the germline J gene is used to complete it. This rearrangement joins TRBV19 to TRBJ1-5, with 9 positions matching TRBD1. CDR1 and CDR2 from the germline V gene are LNHDA and SQIVND (reference sequence). CDR3 length: 16 amino acids. The junction had 8 bases not matched to a gene; V was cut back by 6 bases and J by 2 bases. The CDR3 sequence: CASRRQGVQGNQPQHF. The covered CDR3 bases are TGTGCCAGTAGGAGACAGGGGGTACAGGGCAATCAGCCC.

About this clone: The missing CDR3 end, 3 residues past where the read stops, is filled in from the germline J gene. The V call is TRBV6-2 or TRBV6-3, the J call TRBJ2-5; D is perhaps TRBD2 (6 bases). Trimming shortened V by 0 bases and J by 6 bases, and 20 bases separated the two germline ends. Germline values: CDR1 MNHEY, CDR2 SVGEGT. CDR3 size: 17 residues. CDR3 region: CASSYSIGGEVWKTQYF. CDR3 DNA (partial): TGTGCCAGCAGTTACTCGATCGGGGGTGAAGTGTGGAAGACC.

Only a few counts were recorded for this clone. The read comes to an end 3 residues before the CDR3 does, leaving the germline J gene to fill in the end. The chain uses TRBV5-6 and TRBJ1-6; D is possibly TRBD1 (5 bases). Trimming left V 8 bases short and J 12 bases short, with 18 bases between. Germline lookup yields CDR1 SGHDT and CDR2 YYEEEE. The CDR3 consists of 13 residues. Partial CDR3 DNA: TGTGCCAGTACCCCGTACCCCGGGGGACCC. This encodes CASTPYPGGP. The whole CDR3 protein is CASTPYPGGPLHF. Full variable domain (outside the CDR3, taken from reference TRBV5-6 and TRBJ1-6): DAGVTQSPTHLIKTRGQQVTLRCSPKSGHDTVSWYQQALGQGPQFIFQYYEEEERQRGNFPDRFSGHQFPNYSSELNVNALLLGDSALYLCASTPYPGGPLHFGNGTRLTVT.

This clone was seen more than once but under ten times. The sequenced fragment ends 3 residues before the CDR3 boundary, so the rest is inferred from the germline J gene. The gene calls are TRBV18 and TRBJ2-5, with a weak D call TRBD1 (5 bases). CDR1 is KGHSH and CDR2 is LQKENI in the germline V gene. This CDR3 has 14 residues. V shed 2 bases and J shed 5 bases, with 12 bases lying between them. The CDR3 loop is CASSPGGARETQYF. The part of the CDR3 DNA that was read is TGTGCCAGCTCACCAGGTGGGGCGAGGGAGACC.

As to this clone: The read terminates 3 residues ahead of where the CDR3 ends, so the germline J gene completes it. The V and J genes are TRBV2 and TRBJ1-4; possible D gene TRBD1, 6 bases. CDR3 length: 15 amino acids. Trimming pared 7 bases from V and 7 bases from J, leaving 19 bases between. CDR1 and CDR2 from the germline V gene are SNHLY and FYNNEI. CDR3 DNA (partial): TGTGCCAGCAAGCCCCAGACGGGAGGGGGTGAAAAA. Protein: CASKPQTGGGEK. The entire CDR3 is CASKPQTGGGEKLFF.

The table lists this clone with a few counts. The read ends 3 residues shy of where the CDR3 ends; the end is completed using the germline J gene. The chain couples TRBV5-1 to TRBJ2-7, with TRBD1 matching over 7 bases. The CDR3 sequence is 14 residues long. The trim removed 2 bases at V and 1 base at J, leaving 3 bases unmatched. Per germline, CDR1 SGHRS and CDR2 YFSETQ. CDR3 DNA (partial): TGCGCCAGCAGCTTTAACAGGGGTTCCTACGAG. Its protein is CASSFNRGSYE. The entire CDR3 is CASSFNRGSYEQYF.

This clone was seen a handful of times. The DNA read from the CDR3 is TGTGCCAGCAGTTCCGGGACAGGGGCTCGGCGGTCGCTCCCCTACGAG. Protein: CASSSGTGARRSLPYE. The whole CDR3 is CASSSGTGARRSLPYEQYF. The J gene is TRBJ2-7, the V gene TRBV2; 10 nucleotides align to TRBD1. The CDR3 extends 3 residues past the end of the read, so its final part is completed from the germline J gene. This CDR3 spans 19 amino acids. CDR1 and CDR2 from the germline V gene are SNHLY and FYNNEI. V was clipped by 5 bases and J by 2 bases; unmatched bases: 18. The whole variable domain, remainder taken from reference TRBV2 and TRBJ2-7, is EPEVTQTPSHQVTQMGQEVILRCVPISNHLYFYWYRQILGQKVEFLVSFYNNEISEKSEIFDDQFSVERPDGSNFTLKIRSTKLEDSAMYFCASSSGTGARRSLPYEQYFGPGTRLTVT.

This clone was seen a few times. The read terminates 3 residues before the CDR3 end, so the remaining end is supplied by the germline J gene. The gene calls are TRBV19 and TRBJ1-1; a weak D match, TRBD1 (6 bases). V gave up 7 bases and J gave up 3 bases, with 18 bases separating them. The CDR3 contains 15 residues. CDR1 and CDR2 from the germline V gene are LNHDA and SQIVND (reference sequence). The CDR3 DNA, read in part, is TGTGCCAGTACCATTACAGGGCCGGTTGACACTGAA. It specifies CASTITGPVDTE. The whole CDR3 protein is CASTITGPVDTEAFF.

This clone was detected many times. The read stops 3 residues short of the end of the CDR3; the missing end is completed from the germline J gene. This sequence joins TRBV28 and TRBJ2-3; TRBD1 matches 7 bases. CDR3 length: 15 residues. Germline CDR1 is MDHEN and CDR2 is SYDVKM. J lost 5 bases, V lost 3 bases, and 8 bases had no gene match. The CDR3: CASSFRRGNVDTQYF. CDR3 DNA, as far as it was read: TGTGCCAGCAGTTTTCGCAGGGGGAATGTAGATACG.

This clone is medium-sized. CDR3 loop: CASSQVSGSAEQYF. The covered CDR3 bases are TGTGCCAGCAGCCAAGTTAGCGGGAGCGCCGAG. V gene TRBV3-1 (or the pseudogene TRBV3-2) combines with J gene TRBJ2-7; 9 bases are a match to TRBD2. Sequencing ends 3 residues short of the CDR3 end; the germline J gene provides the rest. This CDR3 region has 14 residues. CDR1 is LGHDT and CDR2 is YNNKEL in the germline V gene (reference sequence). The J segment lost 6 bases and the V segment lost 1 base, leaving 4 bases of the junction unmatched.

This clone was detected a few times. CDR3 in amino acids: CASSVEGTGNSPLHF. CDR3 bases read: TGTGCCAGCAGTGTAGAAGGGACAGGGAATTCACCC. The rearrangement joins TRBV2 to TRBJ1-6; 9 nucleotides align to TRBD1. The sequenced fragment ends 3 residues before the CDR3 boundary, so the rest is inferred from the germline J gene. V lost 4 bases to trimming and J lost 7 bases; unmatched junction nucleotides: 5. Germline V gives CDR1 SNHLY, CDR2 FYNNEI. The CDR3 length is 15 residues.

Note on this clone: The CDR3 extends 3 residues past the end of the read, so its final part is completed from the germline J gene. V gene TRBV19 combines with J gene TRBJ1-2; no definite D call. CDR1 and CDR2 from the germline V gene are LNHDA and SQIVND (reference sequence). The CDR3 runs to 13 residues. V was clipped by 6 bases and J by 0 bases, with 8 bases between them. The CDR3 protein is CASRETTNYGYTF. CDR3 bases read: TGTGCCAGTAGGGAGACAACTAACTATGGC.